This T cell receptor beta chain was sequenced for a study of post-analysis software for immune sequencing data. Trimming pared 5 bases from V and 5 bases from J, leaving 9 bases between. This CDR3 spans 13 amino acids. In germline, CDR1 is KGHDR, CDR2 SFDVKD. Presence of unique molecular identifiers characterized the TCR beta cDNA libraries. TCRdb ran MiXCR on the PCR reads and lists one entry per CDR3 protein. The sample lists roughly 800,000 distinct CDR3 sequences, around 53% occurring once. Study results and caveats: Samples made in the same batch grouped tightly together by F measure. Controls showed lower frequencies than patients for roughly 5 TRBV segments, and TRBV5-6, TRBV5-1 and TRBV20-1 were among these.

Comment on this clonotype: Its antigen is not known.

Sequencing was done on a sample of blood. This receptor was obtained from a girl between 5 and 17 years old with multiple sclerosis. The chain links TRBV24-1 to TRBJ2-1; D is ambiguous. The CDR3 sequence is CATSVAADNEQFF. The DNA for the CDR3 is TGTGCCACCAGTGTTGCGGCGGACAATGAGCAGTTCTTC.